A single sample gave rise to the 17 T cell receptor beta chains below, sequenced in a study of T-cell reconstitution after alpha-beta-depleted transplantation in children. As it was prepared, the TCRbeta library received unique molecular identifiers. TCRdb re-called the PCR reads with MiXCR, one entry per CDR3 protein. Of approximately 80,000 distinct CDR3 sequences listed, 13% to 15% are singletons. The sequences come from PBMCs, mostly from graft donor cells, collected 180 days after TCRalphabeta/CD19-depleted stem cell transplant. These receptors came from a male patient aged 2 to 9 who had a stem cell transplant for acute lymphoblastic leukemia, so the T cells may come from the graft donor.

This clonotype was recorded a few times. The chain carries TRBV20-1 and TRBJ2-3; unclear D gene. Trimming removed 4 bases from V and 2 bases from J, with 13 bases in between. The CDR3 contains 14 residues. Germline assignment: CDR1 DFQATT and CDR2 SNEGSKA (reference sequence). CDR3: CSATDGTLTDTQYF. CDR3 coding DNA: TGCAGTGCTACTGACGGTACCCTCACAGATACGCAGTATTTT.

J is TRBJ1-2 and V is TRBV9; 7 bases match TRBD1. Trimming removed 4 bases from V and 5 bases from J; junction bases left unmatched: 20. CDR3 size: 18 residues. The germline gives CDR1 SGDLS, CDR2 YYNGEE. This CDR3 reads CASSLDRNSPTSEYGYTF. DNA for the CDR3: TGTGCCAGCAGCCTGGACAGGAATTCGCCGACGAGCGAGTATGGCTACACCTTC.

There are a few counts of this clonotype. CDR3 region: CASRRHGPRSYEQYF. Written as DNA, the CDR3 is TGTGCCAGCAGGAGACACGGACCGCGCTCCTACGAGCAGTACTTC. The chain links TRBV6-2 or TRBV6-3 to TRBJ2-7, with no clear D. The CDR3 runs 15 residues. Germline CDR1 MNHEY, CDR2 SVGEGT. V was pared by 6 bases and J by 0 bases, with 15 bases between.

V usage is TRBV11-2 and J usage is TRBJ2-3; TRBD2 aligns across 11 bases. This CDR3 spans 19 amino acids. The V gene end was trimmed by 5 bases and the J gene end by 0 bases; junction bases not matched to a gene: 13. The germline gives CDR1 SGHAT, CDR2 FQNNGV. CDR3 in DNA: TGTGCCAGCAGCAGTACCGGGACTAGCGGCTATTCAAGCACAGATACGCAGTATTTT. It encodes CASSSTGTSGYSSTDTQYF.

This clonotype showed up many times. The CDR3 loop is CASSPWEGPYEQYF. For the CDR3, the DNA is TGCGCCAGCAGCCCATGGGAGGGACCCTACGAGCAGTACTTC. The rearrangement joins TRBV4-3 to TRBJ2-7, with TRBD2 matching 7 bases. The germline CDR1 and CDR2 sequences are LGHNA and YSLEER. V lost 4 bases to trimming and J lost 2 bases; unmatched junction nucleotides: 5. The CDR3 has 14 amino acids.

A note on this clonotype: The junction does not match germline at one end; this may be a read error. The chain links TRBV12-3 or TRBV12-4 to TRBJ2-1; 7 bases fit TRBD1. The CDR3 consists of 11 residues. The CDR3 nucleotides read TGTGCCAGCAAAAAGACAGGGCTTGGGGACTTC. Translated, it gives CASKKTGLGDF.

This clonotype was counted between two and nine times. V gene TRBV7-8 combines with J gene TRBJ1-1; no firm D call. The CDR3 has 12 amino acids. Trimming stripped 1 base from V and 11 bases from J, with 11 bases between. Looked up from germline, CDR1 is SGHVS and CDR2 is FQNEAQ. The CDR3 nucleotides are TGTGCCAGCAGCTTAGAAAAACTCCGCGCTTTCTTT. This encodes CASSLEKLRAFF. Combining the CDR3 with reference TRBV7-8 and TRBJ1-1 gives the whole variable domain GAGVSQSPRYKVAKRGQDVALRCDPISGHVSLFWYQQALGQGPEFLTYFQNEAQLDKSGLPSDRFFAERPEGSVSTLKIQRTQQEDSAVYLCASSLEKLRAFFGQGTRLTVV.

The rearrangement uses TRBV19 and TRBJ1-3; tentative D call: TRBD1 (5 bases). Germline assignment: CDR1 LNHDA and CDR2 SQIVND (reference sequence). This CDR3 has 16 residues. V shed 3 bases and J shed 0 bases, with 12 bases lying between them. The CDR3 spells CASSILGGSSGNTIYF. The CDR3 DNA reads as TGTGCCAGTAGTATCCTCGGGGGGAGCTCTGGAAACACCATATATTTT.

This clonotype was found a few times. CDR3 sequence reads: CSASEGQDTQYF. Written as DNA, the CDR3 is TGCAGTGCTAGTGAGGGACAAGATACGCAGTATTTT. This chain joins TRBV20-1 and TRBJ2-3; maybe TRBD1 (6 bases). The germline gives CDR1 DFQATT, CDR2 SNEGSKA (reference sequence). This CDR3 is 12 amino acids long. V was shortened by 3 bases and J by 5 bases, with 9 bases between the two germline ends.

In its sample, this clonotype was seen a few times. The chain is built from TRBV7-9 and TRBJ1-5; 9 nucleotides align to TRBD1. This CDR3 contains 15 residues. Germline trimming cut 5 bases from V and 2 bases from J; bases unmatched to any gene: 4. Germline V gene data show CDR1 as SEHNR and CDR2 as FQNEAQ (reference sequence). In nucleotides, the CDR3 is TGTGCCAGCAGCCATGGGACAGGGCGCAATCAGCCCCAGCATTTT. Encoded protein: CASSHGTGRNQPQHF.

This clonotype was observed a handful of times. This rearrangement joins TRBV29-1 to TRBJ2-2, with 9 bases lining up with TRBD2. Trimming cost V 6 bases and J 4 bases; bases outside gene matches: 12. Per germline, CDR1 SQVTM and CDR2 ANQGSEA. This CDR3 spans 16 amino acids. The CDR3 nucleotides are TGCAGCGTCGAACTGGCGGGGGGGCGATTCACCGGGGAGCTGTTTTTT. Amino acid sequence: CSVELAGGRFTGELFF.

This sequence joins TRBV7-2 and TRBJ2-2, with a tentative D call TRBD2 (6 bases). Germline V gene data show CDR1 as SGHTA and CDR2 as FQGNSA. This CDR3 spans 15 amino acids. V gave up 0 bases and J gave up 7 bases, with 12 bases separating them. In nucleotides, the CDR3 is TGTGCCAGCAGCTTAGCGACGACTAGAGGCGGGGAGCTGTTTTTT. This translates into CASSLATTRGGELFF.

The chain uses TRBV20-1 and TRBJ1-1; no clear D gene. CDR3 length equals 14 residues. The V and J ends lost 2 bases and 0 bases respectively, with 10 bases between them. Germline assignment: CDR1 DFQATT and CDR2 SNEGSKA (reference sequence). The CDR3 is CSARPSRVNTEAFF. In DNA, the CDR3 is TGCAGTGCTAGACCCTCGAGGGTGAACACTGAAGCTTTCTTT.

For the CDR3, the DNA is TGTGCCAGCAGTGTTAACCCGACAGGGGGCTGGTACGAGCAGTACTTC. The encoded protein is CASSVNPTGGWYEQYF. The J gene is TRBJ2-7, the V gene TRBV6-1, with TRBD1 matching over 10 bases. Per germline, CDR1 MNHNS and CDR2 SASEGT. The J segment lost 4 bases and the V segment lost 4 bases, leaving 10 bases of the junction unmatched. The CDR3 loop spans 16 amino acids.

The CDR3 sequence: CASSFKAGLNTDTQYF. In DNA form, the CDR3 reads TGTGCCAGCAGTTTTAAAGCCGGGCTCAACACAGATACGCAGTATTTT. The chain is built from TRBV27 and TRBJ2-3; D uncertain. V lost 3 bases and J 2 bases, leaving 15 bases between the germline ends. This CDR3 spans 16 amino acids. Per germline, CDR1 MNHEY and CDR2 SMNVEV (reference sequence).

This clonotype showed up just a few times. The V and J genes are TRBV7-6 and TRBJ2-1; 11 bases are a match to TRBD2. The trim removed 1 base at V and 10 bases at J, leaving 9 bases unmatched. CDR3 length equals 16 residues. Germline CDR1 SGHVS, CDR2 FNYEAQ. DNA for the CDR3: TGTGCCAGCAGCTTAGGGCGGGGACTAGCGGTGATGGAGCAGTTCTTC. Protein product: CASSLGRGLAVMEQFF.

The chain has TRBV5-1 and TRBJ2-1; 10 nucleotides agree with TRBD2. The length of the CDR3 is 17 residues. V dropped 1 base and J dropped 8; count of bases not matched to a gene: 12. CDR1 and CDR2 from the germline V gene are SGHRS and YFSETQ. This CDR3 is CASSLLGASGSVDEQFF. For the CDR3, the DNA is TGCGCCAGCAGCTTGCTCGGCGCTAGCGGGAGTGTGGATGAGCAGTTCTTC.